At least ten counts were recorded for the clone carrying this T cell receptor beta chain. Its antigen is undetermined. The sample belongs to a study of T cells after yellow fever vaccination. Broader study findings: After the booster, about 95% of CD4 and approximately 87% of CD8 primary-response clones were re-detected.

TCRdb re-called the 5' RACE reads with MiXCR, one entry per CDR3 protein. The top ten clones hold 3% to 3.5% of a sample with hundreds of thousands of distinct CDR3 sequences, 7.5% to 9% of them seen once. Between the trimmed V and J ends, which lost 5 bases and 2 bases, there was a span of 11 bases. CDR1 is SGHVS, CDR2 FQNEAQ, per germline. The CDR3 spans 14 residues. The chain carries TRBV7-8 and TRBJ2-3, with D tentatively TRBD2 (6 bases). This receptor was taken from a man aged 18 to 30 who received the YFV17D yellow fever vaccine. The specimen was CD4+ T cells sorted from PBMCs, collected 5 days after the yellow fever booster vaccination. The CDR3 sequence: CASSPRDFTDTQYF. The CDR3 bases are TGTGCCAGCAGCCCTCGGGACTTCACAGATACGCAGTATTTT.